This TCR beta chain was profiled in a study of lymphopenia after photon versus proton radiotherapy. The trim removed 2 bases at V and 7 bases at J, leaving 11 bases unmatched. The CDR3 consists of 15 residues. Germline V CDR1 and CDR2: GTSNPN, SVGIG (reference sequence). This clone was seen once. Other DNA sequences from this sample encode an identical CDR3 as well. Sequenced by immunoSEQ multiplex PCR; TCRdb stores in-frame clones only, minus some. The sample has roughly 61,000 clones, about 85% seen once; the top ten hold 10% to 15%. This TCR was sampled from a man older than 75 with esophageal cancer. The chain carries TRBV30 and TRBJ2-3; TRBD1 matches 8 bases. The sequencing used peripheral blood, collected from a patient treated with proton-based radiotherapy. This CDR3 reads CAWSPRQGFTHTQYF. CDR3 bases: TGTGCCTGGAGTCCTCGACAGGGGTTTACACATACGCAGTATTTT.